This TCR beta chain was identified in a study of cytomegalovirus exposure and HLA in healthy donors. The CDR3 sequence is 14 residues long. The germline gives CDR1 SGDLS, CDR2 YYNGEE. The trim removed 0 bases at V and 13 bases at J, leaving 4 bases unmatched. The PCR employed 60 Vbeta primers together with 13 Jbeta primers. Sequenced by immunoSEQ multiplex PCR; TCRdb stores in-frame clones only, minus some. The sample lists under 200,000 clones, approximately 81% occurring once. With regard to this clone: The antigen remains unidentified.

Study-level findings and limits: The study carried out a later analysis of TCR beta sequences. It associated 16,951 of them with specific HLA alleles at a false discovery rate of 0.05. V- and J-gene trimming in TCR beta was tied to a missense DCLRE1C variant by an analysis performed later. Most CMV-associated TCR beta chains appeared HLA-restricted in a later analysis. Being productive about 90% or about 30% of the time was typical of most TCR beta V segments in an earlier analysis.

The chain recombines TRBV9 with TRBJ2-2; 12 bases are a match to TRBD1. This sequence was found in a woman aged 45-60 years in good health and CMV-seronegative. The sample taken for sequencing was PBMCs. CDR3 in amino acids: CASSVEGQGAALFF. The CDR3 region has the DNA TGTGCCAGCAGCGTAGAGGGACAGGGGGCTGCGCTGTTTTTT.